Below are 3 T cell receptor beta chains sequenced from a single sample in a study of neurological immune-mediated disorders. One entry per CDR3 protein results from TCRdb running MiXCR on the 5' RACE reads. Here the sample spans under 130,000 distinct CDR3 sequences, 11% being singletons. Time point of the sample: longitudinal time-point 3. Sequencing input: PBMCs. The receptors stem from a female donor with HTLV-1-associated myelopathy (HAM/TSP).

This clonotype was detected many times. The genes are TRBV7-2 and TRBJ1-6; the D gene is possibly TRBD1 (5 bases). From germline, CDR1 is SGHTA and CDR2 FQGNSA. Trimming removed 1 base at V and 7 bases at J, with 8 bases between. The CDR3 covers 14 residues. The DNA for the CDR3 is TGTGCCAGCAGCTTAGAAAGGGGCAATTCACCCCTCCACTTT. Encoded protein: CASSLERGNSPLHF.

In this sample, this clonotype turned up many times. This chain links TRBV28 with TRBJ2-7; D uncertain. CDR1 and CDR2 from the germline V gene are MDHEN and SYDVKM. V gave up 11 bases and J gave up 0 bases, with 8 bases separating them. There are 11 residues in the CDR3. The CDR3 nucleotides read TGTGCCGCGCGAAGCTCCTACGAGCAGTACTTC. Translation gives CAARSSYEQYF.

This clonotype was seen many times. The chain uses TRBV4-1 and TRBJ2-2; 9 positions agree with TRBD2. Germline V gene sequence: CDR1 MGHRA, CDR2 YSYEKL. This CDR3 is built from 18 residues. V lost 0 bases, J lost 2 bases, and 7 bases stayed unmatched. The CDR3 spells CASSQDITRGGNTGELFF. In DNA form, the CDR3 reads TGCGCCAGCAGCCAAGATATAACGCGGGGGGGAAACACCGGGGAGCTGTTTTTT.